A single sample gave rise to the 21 T cell receptor beta chains below, sequenced in a study of cytotoxic CD8 clonotypes in ibrutinib-treated CLL. The repertoire was sequenced with immunoSEQ multiplex PCR; TCRdb's copy has only in-frame clones and lacks some. The sample yields some 25,000 clones, 55% to 70% seen once. The sample was PBMCs, taken at disease progression, from a patient treated with ibrutinib. These receptors were collected from a human donor with chronic lymphocytic leukemia.

This sequence joins TRBV10-3 and TRBJ2-5; D might be TRBD2 (5 bases). V was trimmed by 2 bases and J by 3 bases, leaving 7 bases between them. CDR3 length: 13 amino acids. In germline, CDR1 is ENHRY, CDR2 SYGVKD. The CDR3 nucleotides read TGTGCCATCAGTGAGAGAGGGAAAGAGACCCAGTACTTC. It is translated as CAISERGKETQYF.

This chain joins TRBV18 and TRBJ2-7; TRBD2 might be the D (6 bases). V was pared by 4 bases and J by 6 bases, with 16 bases between. The CDR3 length is 14 residues. The germline gives CDR1 KGHSH, CDR2 LQKENI. The CDR3 region has the DNA TGTGCCAGCTCACAGGGAATGGGGGGACTCGAGCAGTACTTC. This translates into CASSQGMGGLEQYF.

This chain connects TRBV6-6 to TRBJ1-1; TRBD1 matches at 8 bases. V shed 0 bases and J 1 base; nucleotides not matched to a gene: 1. This CDR3 comprises 15 residues. Germline lookup yields CDR1 MNHNY and CDR2 SVGAGI (reference sequence). In nucleotides, the CDR3 is TGTGCCAGCAGTTACTCCGACAGGGGGAACACTGAAGCTTTCTTT. It codes for CASSYSDRGNTEAFF.

V and J are TRBV6-5 and TRBJ1-1; 7 bases agree with TRBD1. CDR1 and CDR2 (germline): MNHEY, SVGAGI. The CDR3 sequence is 14 residues long. The ends lost 5 bases at V and 4 bases at J; junction bases unmatched: 7. DNA of the CDR3: TGTGCCAGCAGTACGACAGGGATGGGCACTGAAGCTTTCTTT. Its protein product is CASSTTGMGTEAFF.

The J gene is TRBJ1-1, the V gene TRBV11-2; the D is unclear. The CDR3 covers 15 residues. Trimming stripped 1 base from V and 1 base from J, with 10 bases between. Germline CDR1 reads SGHAT; CDR2 reads FQNNGV. The CDR3 nucleotides read TGTGCCAGCAGCTTAGCCATAGGAGGGAACACTGAAGCTTTCTTT. This translates into CASSLAIGGNTEAFF.

This chain uses TRBV5-4 with TRBJ2-3; 14 bases match TRBD2. Germline trimming cut 5 bases from V and 2 bases from J; bases unmatched to any gene: 4. The CDR3 is 16 residues long. CDR1 and CDR2 from the germline V gene are SGHNT and YYREEE (reference sequence). The CDR3 bases are TGTGCCAGCAGTTGGACTAGCGGGGGGTACACAGATACGCAGTATTTT. Its protein product is CASSWTSGGYTDTQYF.

The gene calls are TRBV18 and TRBJ2-5, with D tentatively TRBD1 (6 bases). Trimming stripped 3 bases from V and 3 bases from J, with 11 bases between. The germline CDR1 and CDR2 sequences are KGHSH and LQKENI. The CDR3 sequence is 14 residues long. As DNA, the CDR3 is TGTGCCAGCTCACCGCGTCGGACAGAAGAGACCCAGTACTTC. Protein product: CASSPRRTEETQYF.

DNA of the CDR3: TGTGCCAGCAGCTTAGAGGGATTCTACGAGCAGTACTTC. This sequence encodes CASSLEGFYEQYF. The chain has TRBV7-9 and TRBJ2-7; no clear D gene. The CDR3 totals 13 residues. Per the germline V gene, CDR1 is SEHNR and CDR2 is FQNEAQ (reference sequence). V lost 1 base, J lost 3 bases, and 7 bases lay in between.

The chain couples TRBV4-2 to TRBJ1-5; D may be TRBD1 (5 bases). The ends were cut back, 2 bases at V and 11 bases at J, with 19 bases in the middle. This CDR3 has 15 residues. Germline lookup yields CDR1 LGHNA and CDR2 YNFKEQ. The CDR3 spells CASSQWEGEQSAQHF. Written as DNA, the CDR3 is TGTGCCAGCAGCCAATGGGAAGGGGAACAATCAGCCCAGCATTTT.

J is TRBJ2-3 and V is TRBV18; maybe TRBD2 (6 bases). Trimming took 5 bases from V and 0 from J, leaving 15 bases between them. The CDR3 totals 16 residues. CDR1 KGHSH and CDR2 LQKENI come from the germline V gene. CDR3 protein: CASSSRDWASTDTQYF. In DNA form, the CDR3 reads TGTGCCAGCTCATCCCGGGACTGGGCTAGCACAGATACGCAGTATTTT. The complete variable domain, with remaining parts taken from reference TRBV18 and TRBJ2-3, reads NAGVMQNPRHLVRRRGQEARLRCSPMKGHSHVYWYRQLPEEGLKFMVYLQKENIIDESGMPKERFSAEFPKEGPSILRIQQVVRGDSAAYFCASSSRDWASTDTQYFGPGTRLTVL.

This chain joins TRBV9 and TRBJ1-1, with D uncertain. Trimming took 4 bases from V and 1 from J, leaving 17 bases between them. The germline V gene encodes CDR1 SGDLS and CDR2 YYNGEE. This CDR3 is 16 amino acids long. The CDR3 region is CASSPTGKPWNTEAFF. CDR3 sequence (DNA): TGTGCCAGCAGCCCCACGGGGAAACCCTGGAACACTGAAGCTTTCTTT. Together with reference TRBV9 and TRBJ1-1, the CDR3 gives the full variable domain: DSGVTQTPKHLITATGQRVTLRCSPRSGDLSVYWYQQSLDQGLQFLIQYYNGEERAKGNILERFSAQQFPDLHSELNLSSLELGDSALYFCASSPTGKPWNTEAFFGQGTRLTVV.

The chain carries TRBV7-8 and TRBJ1-2; no definite D call. This CDR3 is built from 11 residues. The ends were cut back, 1 base at V and 11 bases at J, with 8 bases in the middle. Germline lookup yields CDR1 SGHVS and CDR2 FQNEAQ. The CDR3 sequence: CASSLDLDYTF. DNA of the CDR3: TGTGCCAGCAGCTTAGATCTAGATTACACCTTC.

The chain uses TRBV7-9 and TRBJ1-1; D perhaps matches TRBD1 (6 bases). V lost 4 bases, J lost 6 bases, and 15 bases lay in between. Germline V CDR1 and CDR2: SEHNR, FQNEAQ (reference sequence). This CDR3 is built from 14 residues. The CDR3 spells CASSSRGAFAEAFF. CDR3 sequence (DNA): TGTGCCAGCAGCTCTAGGGGGGCGTTTGCTGAAGCTTTCTTT.

This clone came up a few times. J is TRBJ2-7 and V is TRBV7-2, with D possibly matching TRBD2 (5 bases). Germline V gene data show CDR1 as SGHTA and CDR2 as FQGNSA. Trimming took off 5 bases at V and 1 base at J, with 12 bases between the two ends. The CDR3 spans 14 residues. CDR3 sequence: CASSPLLESYEQYF. The DNA for the CDR3 is TGTGCCAGCAGCCCCCTACTAGAGTCCTACGAGCAGTACTTC. The full variable domain, in which reference TRBV7-2 and TRBJ2-7 provide the parts outside the CDR3, is GAGVSQSPSNKVTEKGKDVELRCDPISGHTALYWYRQSLGQGLEFLIYFQGNSAPDKSGLPSDRFSAERTGGSVSTLTIQRTQQEDSAVYLCASSPLLESYEQYFGPGTRLTVT.

The rearrangement joins TRBV9 to TRBJ2-2; the D is unclear. The CDR3 has 14 residues. The V end lost 2 bases, the J end lost 4 bases, and 9 bases lay between the germline ends. Per the germline V gene, CDR1 is SGDLS and CDR2 is YYNGEE. Here the CDR3 reads CASSVTRTTGELFF. Here the CDR3 DNA reads TGTGCCAGCAGCGTCACGAGGACCACCGGGGAGCTGTTTTTT.

The CDR3 loop is CASSLGQEVTEAFF. The CDR3 DNA sequence: TGCGCCAGCAGCTTAGGACAGGAGGTGACTGAAGCTTTCTTT. V is TRBV5-1 and J is TRBJ1-1; the match to TRBD1 covers 7 bases. Unmatched junction bases numbered 6, after V lost 2 bases and J lost 5 bases. The germline V gene has CDR1 SGHRS and CDR2 YFSETQ. The CDR3 contains 14 residues.

The CDR3 protein is CASSLPRGAWGYTF. CDR3 coding DNA: TGTGCCAGCAGCTTGCCTCGGGGCGCTTGGGGCTACACCTTC. V and J are TRBV5-4 and TRBJ1-2, with TRBD1 as a possible D gene (5 bases). CDR1 SGHNT and CDR2 YYREEE come from the germline V gene (reference sequence). Trimming pared 1 base from V and 8 bases from J, leaving 15 bases between. CDR3 size: 14 residues.

This clone has a handful of counts. The CDR3: CASSHPRDRTAKNIQYF. As DNA, the CDR3 is TGCGCCAGCAGCCATCCTCGGGACAGGACGGCCAAAAACATTCAGTACTTC. The chain combines TRBV4-1 with TRBJ2-4; 8 bases line up with TRBD1. V was pared by 3 bases and J by 1 base, with 8 bases of the junction left unmatched. Germline V gene data show CDR1 as MGHRA and CDR2 as YSYEKL. The CDR3 contains 17 residues.

This clone was observed a few times. The V and J genes are TRBV27 and TRBJ1-1; no definite D call. Between the trimmed V and J ends, which lost 6 bases and 6 bases, there was a span of 14 bases. Germline CDR1 and CDR2: MNHEY and SMNVEV (reference sequence). The CDR3 has 13 residues. The CDR3 DNA sequence: TGTGCCAGCAGAGCAAATTCGCGCCCTGAAGCTTTCTTT. This sequence encodes CASRANSRPEAFF.

DNA of the CDR3: TGTGCCAGCAGCCTCGAGCAGACAGCGTACAATGAGCAGTTCTTC. Its protein is CASSLEQTAYNEQFF. The chain is built from TRBV2 and TRBJ2-1; TRBD1 is a possible D gene (5 bases). Trimming pared 6 bases from V and 4 bases from J, leaving 16 bases between. The CDR3 spans 15 residues. CDR1 and CDR2 from the germline V gene are SNHLY and FYNNEI.

CDR3 sequence: CASSRAPNTEAFF. In nucleotides, the CDR3 is TGCGCCAGCAGCCGGGCTCCGAACACTGAAGCTTTCTTT. This sequence joins TRBV5-1 and TRBJ1-1; D not resolved. This CDR3 comprises 13 residues. The V end lost 4 bases, the J end lost 1 base, and 8 bases lay between the germline ends. In germline, CDR1 is SGHRS, CDR2 YFSETQ.